The 11 T cell receptor beta chains given below trace back to one sample, sequenced in a study of blood T cell repertoires in COVID-19. Sequenced by immunoSEQ multiplex PCR; TCRdb stores in-frame clones only, minus some. This table holds around 300,000 clones, approximately 92% found once. Sequenced input: peripheral blood. These receptors were collected from a woman aged 25 to 39 with COVID-19, enrolled during active disease.

This chain links TRBV3-1 (or the pseudogene TRBV3-2) with TRBJ2-2; 10 bases line up with TRBD2. Germline V lookup: CDR1 LGHDT, CDR2 YNNKEL (reference sequence). CDR3 length: 14 residues. Trimming at V came to 6 bases and at J to 7 bases, leaving 5 bases not matched to a gene. The CDR3 sequence: CASSPSGSVGELFF. The CDR3 DNA is TGTGCCAGCAGTCCTAGCGGGAGTGTCGGGGAGCTGTTTTTT.

CDR3 nucleotide sequence: TGCGCCAGCAGCCAAAAACCCGAGCCCGGTGGGACCCAGTACTTC. It yields the protein CASSQKPEPGGTQYF. The rearrangement uses TRBV4-3 and TRBJ2-5; D ambiguous. Germline CDR1 reads LGHNA; CDR2 reads YSLEER. With 2 bases removed from V and 7 bases from J, the gap between germline ends came to 17 bases. The CDR3 consists of 15 residues.

The chain employs TRBV6-1 and TRBJ2-2; a possible D gene is TRBD1 (6 bases). The V end was cut by 2 bases, the J end by 2 bases, with 9 bases between. The V gene's germline CDR1 is MNHNS and CDR2 SASEGT. The CDR3 covers 15 residues. The CDR3 spells CASSEQGSNTGELFF. The CDR3 DNA follows: TGTGCCAGCAGTGAACAGGGGAGCAACACCGGGGAGCTGTTTTTT.

In this sample, this clone turned up once. The chain has TRBV28 and TRBJ1-2, with 8 bases fitting TRBD1. Per germline, CDR1 MDHEN and CDR2 SYDVKM. With V trimmed by 7 bases and J by 3 bases, 4 bases remained unmatched. The CDR3 is 13 residues long. The CDR3, as DNA: TGTGCCAGCAAGTTACAGGGGGACTATGGCTACACCTTC. This sequence encodes CASKLQGDYGYTF.

A remark on this clone: One end of the junction is discordant with germline, which a read error may explain. The V gene is TRBV7-7, the J gene TRBJ2-6; 7 bases fit TRBD1. Germline V CDR1 and CDR2: SSHAT, FNYEAQ (reference sequence). This CDR3 comprises 18 residues. CDR3 DNA sequence: TGTGCTAGCAGCCCTCAACAGGGGACCGGGTCTGGGGCCAACGTCCTGACTTTC. This sequence encodes CASSPQQGTGSGANVLTF.

The rearrangement links TRBV6-6 to TRBJ1-3; 7 nucleotides line up with TRBD1. Germline V gene lookup returns CDR1 MNHNY and CDR2 SVGAGI (reference sequence). The CDR3 covers 13 residues. Trimming took 6 bases from V and 2 from J; bases not matched to a gene: 1. CDR3 in DNA: TGTGCCAGCAGAACAGGGGCTGGAAACACCATATATTTT. Translation: CASRTGAGNTIYF.

The chain's CDR3 is CASSSWGGGELFF. CDR3 nucleotides: TGTGCCAGCAGCTCCTGGGGAGGCGGGGAGCTGTTTTTT. The chain employs TRBV11-2 and TRBJ2-2, with a weak D call TRBD2 (6 bases). Germline V lookup: CDR1 SGHAT, CDR2 FQNNGV. The germline V and J ends were trimmed by 4 bases and 7 bases, with 10 bases remaining between them. The CDR3 is 13 residues long.

V and J are TRBV9 and TRBJ1-6; tentatively, D is TRBD1 (6 bases). This CDR3 has 13 residues. Germline-derived CDR1 and CDR2 are SGDLS and YYNGEE. Trimming took off 1 base at V and 15 bases at J, with 14 bases between the two ends. The CDR3 bases are TGTGCCAGCAGCGTACTTGGGGGGGCCCACCTCCACTTT. Amino acid sequence: CASSVLGGAHLHF.

The rearrangement joins TRBV28 to TRBJ2-6; 9 bases map to TRBD1. V lost 5 bases, J lost 2 bases, and 1 base stayed unmatched. The CDR3 consists of 15 residues. Germline lookup yields CDR1 MDHEN and CDR2 SYDVKM. The CDR3 DNA reads TGTGCCAGCAGTAGACAGGGGGCTGGGGCCAACGTCCTGACTTTC. This encodes CASSRQGAGANVLTF. Looking up the rest from reference TRBV28 and TRBJ2-6 gives the full variable domain: DVKVTQSSRYLVKRTGEKVFLECVQDMDHENMFWYRQDPGLGLRLIYFSYDVKMKEKGDIPEGYSVSREKKERFSLILESASTNQTSMYLCASSRQGAGANVLTFGAGSRLTVL.

Comments on this clone: The junction and the germline gene differ at one end; a read error may be behind it. This chain joins TRBV5-6 and TRBJ2-7; 7 nucleotides agree with TRBD2. Germline lookup yields CDR1 SGHDT and CDR2 YYEEEE. This CDR3 is built from 12 residues. The chain's CDR3 is CASSLGTGRGIF. For the CDR3, the DNA is TGTGCCAGCAGCTTGGGGACTGGGCGGGGGATTTTC.

The chain couples TRBV5-1 to TRBJ2-7; 7 positions agree with TRBD1. The CDR3 is 14 residues long. The ends lost 0 bases at V and 5 bases at J; junction bases unmatched: 5. The germline V gene encodes CDR1 SGHRS and CDR2 YFSETQ. Here the CDR3 reads CASSLGQGSDEQYF. The CDR3 DNA sequence: TGCGCCAGCAGCTTGGGACAGGGTTCCGACGAGCAGTACTTC.